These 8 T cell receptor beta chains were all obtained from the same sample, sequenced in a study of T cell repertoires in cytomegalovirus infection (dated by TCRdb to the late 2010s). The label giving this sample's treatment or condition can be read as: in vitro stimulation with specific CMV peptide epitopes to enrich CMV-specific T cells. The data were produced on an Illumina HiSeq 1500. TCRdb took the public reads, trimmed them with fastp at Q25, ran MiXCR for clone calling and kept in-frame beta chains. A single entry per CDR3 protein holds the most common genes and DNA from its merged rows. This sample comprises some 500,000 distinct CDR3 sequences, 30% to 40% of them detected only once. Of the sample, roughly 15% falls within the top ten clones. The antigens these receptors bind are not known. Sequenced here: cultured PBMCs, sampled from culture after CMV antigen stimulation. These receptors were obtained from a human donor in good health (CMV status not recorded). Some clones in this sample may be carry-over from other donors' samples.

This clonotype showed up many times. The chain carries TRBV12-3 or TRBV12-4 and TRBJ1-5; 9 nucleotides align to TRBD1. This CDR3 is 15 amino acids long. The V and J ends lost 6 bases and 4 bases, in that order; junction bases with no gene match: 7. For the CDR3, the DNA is TGTGCCAGCAGCCCTACGGGGACAGGGAATCAGCCCCAGCATTTT. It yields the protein CASSPTGTGNQPQHF.

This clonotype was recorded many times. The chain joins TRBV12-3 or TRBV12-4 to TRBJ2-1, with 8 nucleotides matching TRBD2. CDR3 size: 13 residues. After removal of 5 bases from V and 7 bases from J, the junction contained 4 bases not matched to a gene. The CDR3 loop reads CASSVTSANEQFF. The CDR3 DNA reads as TGTGCCAGCAGTGTGACTAGCGCGAATGAGCAGTTCTTC.

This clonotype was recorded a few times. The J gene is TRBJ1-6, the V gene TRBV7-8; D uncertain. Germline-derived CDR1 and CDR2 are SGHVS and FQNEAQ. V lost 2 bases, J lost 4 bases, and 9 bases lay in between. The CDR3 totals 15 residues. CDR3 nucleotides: TGTGCCAGCAGCTTACACCGGGAGTATAATTCACCCCTCCACTTT. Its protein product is CASSLHREYNSPLHF. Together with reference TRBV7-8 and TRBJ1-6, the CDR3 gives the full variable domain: GAGVSQSPRYKVAKRGQDVALRCDPISGHVSLFWYQQALGQGPEFLTYFQNEAQLDKSGLPSDRFFAERPEGSVSTLKIQRTQQEDSAVYLCASSLHREYNSPLHFGNGTRLTVT.

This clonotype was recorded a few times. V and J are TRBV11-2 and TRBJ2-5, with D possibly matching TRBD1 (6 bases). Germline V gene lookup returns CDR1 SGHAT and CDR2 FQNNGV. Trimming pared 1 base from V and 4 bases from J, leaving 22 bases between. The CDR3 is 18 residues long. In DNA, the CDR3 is TGTGCCAGCAGCTTAGTGGGGTTCGCAGGGGTGGGGAGAGAGACCCAGTACTTC. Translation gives CASSLVGFAGVGRETQYF.

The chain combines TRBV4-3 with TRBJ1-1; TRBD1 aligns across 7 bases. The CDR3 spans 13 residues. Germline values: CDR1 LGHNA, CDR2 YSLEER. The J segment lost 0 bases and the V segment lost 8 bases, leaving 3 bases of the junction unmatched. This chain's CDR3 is CASADRLNTEAFF. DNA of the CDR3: TGCGCCAGCGCGGACAGGCTGAACACTGAAGCTTTCTTT.

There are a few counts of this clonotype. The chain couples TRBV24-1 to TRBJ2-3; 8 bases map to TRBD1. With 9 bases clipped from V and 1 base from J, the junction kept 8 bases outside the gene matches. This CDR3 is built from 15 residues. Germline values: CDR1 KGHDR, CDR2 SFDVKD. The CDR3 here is CATAWTGTGTDTQYF. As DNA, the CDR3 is TGTGCCACCGCATGGACAGGGACCGGCACAGATACGCAGTATTTT.

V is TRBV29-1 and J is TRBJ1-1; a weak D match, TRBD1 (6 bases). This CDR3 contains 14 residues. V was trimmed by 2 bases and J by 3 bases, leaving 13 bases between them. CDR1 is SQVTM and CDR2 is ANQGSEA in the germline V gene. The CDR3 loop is CSVEMGARDTEAFF. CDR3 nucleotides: TGCAGCGTTGAAATGGGGGCGCGGGACACTGAAGCTTTCTTT.

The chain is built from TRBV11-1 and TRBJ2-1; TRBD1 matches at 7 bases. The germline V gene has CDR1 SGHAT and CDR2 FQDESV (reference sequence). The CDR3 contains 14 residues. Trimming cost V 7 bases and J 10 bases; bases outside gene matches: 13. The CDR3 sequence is CASNRITGAGEQFF. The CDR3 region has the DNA TGTGCCAGCAACAGGATCACAGGGGCAGGGGAGCAGTTCTTC.